Below are 19 T cell receptor beta chains sequenced from a single sample in a study of T-cell reconstitution after alpha-beta-depleted transplantation in children. As it was prepared, the TCRbeta library received unique molecular identifiers. TCRdb re-analysed the PCR reads in MiXCR, keeping a single row per CDR3 protein. The table has about 900,000 distinct CDR3 sequences, about 29% seen once. Sample: PBMCs, mostly from graft donor cells, taken 360 days after TCRalphabeta/CD19-depleted stem cell transplant. The origin of the receptors is a boy in the first two years of life who had a stem cell transplant for SCID, so the T cells may come from the graft donor.

This chain uses TRBV20-1 with TRBJ1-4; D gene unclear. The CDR3 consists of 14 residues. V lost 4 bases and J lost 8, with 17 bases in between. Germline lookup yields CDR1 DFQATT and CDR2 SNEGSKA (reference sequence). CDR3 DNA: TGCAGTGCTACTAAGGCCCCAAGGAAGGAAAAACTGTTTTTT. Translation: CSATKAPRKEKLFF.

The chain has TRBV3-1 and TRBJ2-7; 9 nucleotides align to TRBD2. The V segment lost 1 base and the J segment 2 bases; nucleotides outside the gene matches: 3. The CDR3 has 15 residues. Per the germline V gene, CDR1 is LGHDT and CDR2 is YNNKEL (reference sequence). CDR3 nucleotide sequence: TGTGCCAGCAGCCAAGCCAGCGGGGGGACCTACGAGCAGTACTTC. Translation gives CASSQASGGTYEQYF.

V and J are TRBV5-1 and TRBJ1-1; maybe TRBD1 (5 bases). The CDR3 runs to 16 residues. CDR1 SGHRS and CDR2 YFSETQ come from the germline V gene. The V gene lost 0 bases and the J gene lost 0 bases, with 12 bases spanning the gap. CDR3 region: CASSLGGQGMNTEAFF. DNA of the CDR3: TGCGCCAGCAGCTTGGGTGGGCAGGGAATGAACACTGAAGCTTTCTTT.

This clonotype has a handful of counts. The chain links TRBV5-1 to TRBJ2-1; D not resolved. Deletions cut 4 bases from V and 5 bases from J, with 22 bases between. The CDR3 covers 17 residues. CDR1 and CDR2 from the germline V gene are SGHRS and YFSETQ. As DNA, the CDR3 is TGCGCCAGCAGCCTCAAAATAGGGCCTCCTTGGGACAATGAGCAGTTCTTC. This sequence encodes CASSLKIGPPWDNEQFF.

This clonotype came up a few times. CDR3 DNA sequence: TGTGCCAGCAGCGCCTGGGGACAGGGGAACCAGCCCCAGCATTTT. This codes for CASSAWGQGNQPQHF. The chain combines TRBV6-1 with TRBJ1-5, with 10 bases fitting TRBD1. V was pared by 6 bases and J by 7 bases, with 9 bases of the junction left unmatched. The CDR3 is 15 amino acids. CDR1 and CDR2 from the germline V gene are MNHNS and SASEGT.

J is TRBJ1-3 and V is TRBV6-1; D is perhaps TRBD1 (6 bases). The CDR3 consists of 14 residues. CDR1 is MNHNS and CDR2 is SASEGT in the germline V gene. V was pared by 5 bases and J by 3 bases, with 11 bases between. The CDR3 protein is CASSRQEGGNTIYF. CDR3 nucleotides: TGTGCCAGCAGTCGACAGGAGGGTGGAAACACCATATATTTT.

The rearrangement links TRBV6-1 to TRBJ1-1, with D perhaps matching TRBD1 (5 bases). Trimming pared 8 bases from V and 0 bases from J, leaving 19 bases between. The CDR3 spans 16 residues. The germline V gene has CDR1 MNHNS and CDR2 SASEGT. This CDR3 reads CASGARAGKLNTEAFF. The CDR3 DNA sequence: TGTGCCAGCGGGGCGAGGGCGGGGAAGCTGAACACTGAAGCTTTCTTT.

The chain uses TRBV20-1 and TRBJ2-2; D is perhaps TRBD1 (6 bases). The germline gives CDR1 DFQATT, CDR2 SNEGSKA (reference sequence). This CDR3 spans 16 amino acids. V lost 1 base, J lost 1 base, and 13 bases lay in between. The CDR3 bases are TGCAGTGCTAGAGGGCTCGGGACACGGAACACCGGGGAGCTGTTTTTT. It codes for CSARGLGTRNTGELFF.

The gene calls are TRBV20-1 and TRBJ2-3; 11 bases are a match to TRBD2. This CDR3 region has 15 residues. Germline CDR1 reads DFQATT; CDR2 reads SNEGSKA (reference sequence). J was trimmed by 1 base and V by 3 bases; bases with no gene match: 3. CDR3 loop: CSASPTSGGTDTQYF. CDR3 nucleotide sequence: TGCAGTGCTAGCCCGACTAGCGGGGGCACAGATACGCAGTATTTT.

In this sample, this clonotype turned up a few times. The chain is built from TRBV7-6 and TRBJ2-5; D unclear. V dropped 1 base and J dropped 9 bases, with 12 bases sitting between them. The length of the CDR3 is 13 residues. Germline V gives CDR1 SGHVS, CDR2 FNYEAQ. CDR3 coding DNA: TGTGCCAGCAGCTTAGAAATTGGGGATGCCCAGTACTTC. Its translation: CASSLEIGDAQYF.

This clonotype was seen a handful of times. This sequence joins TRBV20-1 and TRBJ1-5, with D possibly being TRBD1 (5 bases). V dropped 5 bases and J dropped 1 base, with 15 bases sitting between them. The germline gives CDR1 DFQATT, CDR2 SNEGSKA (reference sequence). The CDR3 spans 15 residues. Here the CDR3 DNA reads TGCAGTGCTCCGACAGTCCCCGCGAGCAATCAGCCCCAGCATTTT. Protein sequence: CSAPTVPASNQPQHF.

The chain combines TRBV7-1 with TRBJ2-5, with 8 bases lining up with TRBD1. TRBV7-1 is known as an ORF, though its function is uncertain. The CDR3 totals 15 residues. With V trimmed by 3 bases and J by 7 bases, 10 bases remained unmatched. The CDR3 reads CASSSADRASGTQYF. The CDR3 bases are TGTGCCAGCAGCTCCGCGGACAGGGCTAGTGGGACCCAGTACTTC.

A few counts support this clonotype. The chain joins TRBV9 to TRBJ2-2; TRBD2 is a possible D gene (5 bases). CDR3 length: 17 residues. Germline CDR1 SGDLS, CDR2 YYNGEE. The ends were cut back, 4 bases at V and 3 bases at J, with 19 bases in the middle. This chain's CDR3 is CASSPLSRRTYTGELFF. For the CDR3, the DNA is TGTGCCAGCAGCCCCCTTTCTCGGAGGACTTACACCGGGGAGCTGTTTTTT.

V usage is TRBV5-1 and J usage is TRBJ2-7, with D tentatively TRBD2 (6 bases). Germline lookup yields CDR1 SGHRS and CDR2 YFSETQ. The germline V and J ends were trimmed by 4 bases and 1 base, with 18 bases remaining between them. The CDR3 has 16 residues. The CDR3 loop is CASSELEGRRSYEQYF. In DNA form, the CDR3 reads TGCGCCAGCAGCGAGTTGGAGGGCCGAAGGTCCTACGAGCAGTACTTC. Using reference TRBV5-1 and TRBJ2-7 for the parts outside the CDR3, the full variable domain is KAGVTQTPRYLIKTRGQQVTLSCSPISGHRSVSWYQQTPGQGLQFLFEYFSETQRNKGNFPGRFSGRQFSNSRSEMNVSTLELGDSALYLCASSELEGRRSYEQYFGPGTRLTVT.

This clonotype was found a few times. The genes are TRBV10-3 and TRBJ2-1; 9 positions agree with TRBD2. The CDR3 covers 13 residues. V lost 10 bases to trimming and J lost 5 bases; unmatched junction nucleotides: 6. Germline values: CDR1 ENHRY, CDR2 SYGVKD. The CDR3 region has the DNA TGTGCCACCGCTAGCGGGGCAAACAATGAGCAGTTCTTC. Its translation: CATASGANNEQFF.

This chain joins TRBV9 and TRBJ2-1, with 8 bases fitting TRBD2. The CDR3 consists of 15 residues. V was pared by 4 bases and J by 8 bases, with 11 bases of the junction left unmatched. CDR1 SGDLS and CDR2 YYNGEE come from the germline V gene. CDR3 amino acids: CASSRTGGELDEQFF. The CDR3 DNA follows: TGTGCCAGCAGCCGGACCGGGGGGGAGTTGGATGAGCAGTTCTTC.

The CDR3 sequence is CASSTGRSQETQYF. The CDR3 nucleotides are TGTGCCAGCAGTACCGGACGGTCCCAAGAGACCCAGTACTTC. This chain joins TRBV12-3 or TRBV12-4 and TRBJ2-5; no definite D call. The CDR3 is made up of 14 amino acids. V lost 5 bases to trimming and J lost 1 base, with 11 bases between them.

The chain joins TRBV20-1 to TRBJ2-7; D not resolved. Per the germline V gene, CDR1 is DFQATT and CDR2 is SNEGSKA (reference sequence). The CDR3 covers 13 residues. Trimming took off 2 bases at V and 5 bases at J, with 13 bases between the two ends. CDR3 sequence (DNA): TGCAGTGCTAGAATGTTCACGCCTAACGAGCAGTACTTC. As protein: CSARMFTPNEQYF.

This clonotype was picked up a small number of times. The V and J genes are TRBV12-3 or TRBV12-4 and TRBJ2-1; D possibly matches TRBD1 or TRBD2 (5 bases each). The CDR3 covers 16 residues. With 7 bases removed from V and 4 bases from J, the gap between germline ends came to 20 bases. CDR3 nucleotide sequence: TGTGCCAGCACCCTTGGGTTGGGGCGAGGGTACAATGAGCAGTTCTTC. This translates into CASTLGLGRGYNEQFF.